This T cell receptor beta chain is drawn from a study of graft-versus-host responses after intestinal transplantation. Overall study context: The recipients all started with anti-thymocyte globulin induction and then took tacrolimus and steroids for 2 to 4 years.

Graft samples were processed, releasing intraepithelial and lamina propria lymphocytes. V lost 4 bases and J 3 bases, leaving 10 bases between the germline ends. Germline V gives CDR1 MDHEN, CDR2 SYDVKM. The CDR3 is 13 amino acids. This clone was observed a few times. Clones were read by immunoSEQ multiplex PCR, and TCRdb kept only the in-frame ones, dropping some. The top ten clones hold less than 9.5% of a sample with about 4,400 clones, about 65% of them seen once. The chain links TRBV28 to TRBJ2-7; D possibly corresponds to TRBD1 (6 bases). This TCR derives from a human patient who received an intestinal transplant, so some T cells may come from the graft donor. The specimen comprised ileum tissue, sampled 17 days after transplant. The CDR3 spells CASSYDRYYEQYV. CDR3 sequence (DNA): TGTGCCAGCAGTTACGACAGGTACTACGAGCAGTACGTC.